This T cell receptor (beta chain) was captured by sequencing in a study of cytomegalovirus exposure and HLA in healthy donors. The V segment lost 5 bases and the J segment 2 bases; nucleotides outside the gene matches: 9. CDR1 and CDR2 from the germline V gene are SGDLS and YYNGEE. This CDR3 contains 16 residues. Primers included in the PCR were 60 Vbeta and 13 Jbeta primers. Repertoires were generated with immunoSEQ multiplex PCR, while TCRdb's copy carries only in-frame clones and drops some. The table shows 120,000 or so clones, with around 84% occurring only once. This chain connects TRBV9 to TRBJ2-2; 7 bases line up with TRBD2. The specimen sequenced was PBMCs. This clonotype originated in a woman in her thirties or forties in good health and CMV-seronegative. The CDR3: CASSGAGRPNTGELFF. CDR3 in DNA: TGTGCCAGCAGTGGAGCGGGGAGGCCCAACACCGGGGAGCTGTTTTTT.